This T cell receptor beta chain was obtained from a study of identical twins. The sample holds a few counts of this clonotype. Via MiXCR, TCRdb re-called the 5' RACE reads, giving one row per CDR3 protein. The sample lists around 670,000 distinct CDR3 sequences; roughly 6% were seen once. Germline-derived CDR1 and CDR2 are SGHNT and YENEEA. V was cut by 5 bases and J by 4 bases, with 19 bases left in between. This CDR3 has 16 residues. This rearrangement joins TRBV11-3 to TRBJ2-3; TRBD2 is a possible D gene (6 bases). The clonotype originates from a young man in good health. The source material was naive T cells sorted from blood. As DNA, the CDR3 is TGTGCCAGCAGCCTGGGGGGACGGATGTATCCAGATACGCAGTATTTT. This encodes CASSLGGRMYPDTQYF.